What follows are 10 T cell receptor beta chains derived from one specimen sequenced in a study of T cells in Graves' hyperthyroidism and ophthalmopathy. TCR beta CDR3 sequences were amplified from RNA transcripts. First-round RT-PCR targeting the TCR CDR3 was performed with the HTBI primer set. Each CDR3 protein gets one entry after TCRdb re-called the multiplex PCR reads with MiXCR. The data show hundreds of thousands of distinct CDR3 sequences, with 38% seen just once and 7.5% to 9.5% held by the top ten. The sequencing sample was made of blood. Source of these receptors: a man between 18 and 29 years old with Graves' hyperthyroidism.

This rearrangement joins TRBV7-8 to TRBJ2-5; 8 bases match TRBD2. This CDR3 comprises 15 residues. The germline CDR1 and CDR2 sequences are SGHVS and FQNEAQ. With V trimmed by 4 bases and J by 5 bases, 9 bases remained unmatched. In nucleotides, the CDR3 is TGTGCCAGCAGCTCCCGGCGGGGGGTTAGGGAGACCCAGTACTTC. As protein: CASSSRRGVRETQYF.

This clonotype came up many times. This sequence joins TRBV9 and TRBJ1-2; TRBD1 aligns across 8 bases. The CDR3 sequence is 14 residues long. The trim removed 2 bases at V and 6 bases at J, leaving 6 bases unmatched. CDR1 is SGDLS and CDR2 is YYNGEE in the germline V gene. The DNA of the CDR3 is TGTGCCAGCAGCGTGGCAGGGGGCGCGGATGGCTACACCTTC. This translates into CASSVAGGADGYTF.

This rearrangement joins TRBV9 to TRBJ2-7; 9 nucleotides agree with TRBD1. The V gene end was trimmed by 0 bases and the J gene end by 3 bases; junction bases not matched to a gene: 4. The CDR3 has 15 amino acids. Looked up from germline, CDR1 is SGDLS and CDR2 is YYNGEE. The CDR3 DNA reads as TGTGCCAGCAGCGTAGTACAGGGGGCAAACTACGAGCAGTACTTC. Translated, it gives CASSVVQGANYEQYF.

This clonotype has more than one count but fewer than ten. This sequence joins TRBV20-1 and TRBJ2-2; weak D call: TRBD1 (6 bases). The CDR3 sequence is 15 residues long. Trimming took off 5 bases at V and 3 bases at J, with 16 bases between the two ends. From germline, CDR1 is DFQATT and CDR2 SNEGSKA (reference sequence). CDR3 DNA: TGCAGTGCTCGGACAGTCTCACCCCACACCGGGGAGCTGTTTTTT. Encoded protein: CSARTVSPHTGELFF.

There are a few counts of this clonotype. The chain couples TRBV29-1 to TRBJ1-1; 10 bases agree with TRBD1. The length of the CDR3 is 12 residues. The V gene's germline CDR1 is SQVTM and CDR2 ANQGSEA. V lost 8 bases and J lost 2; bases outside the gene matches: 2. DNA of the CDR3: TGCAGCCTGACAGGGGGCAACACTGAAGCTTTCTTT. It specifies CSLTGGNTEAFF.

In this sample, this clonotype turned up a few times. V usage is TRBV19 and J usage is TRBJ1-2; D gene unclear. Per the germline V gene, CDR1 is LNHDA and CDR2 is SQIVND (reference sequence). The CDR3 extends over 13 amino acids. The germline V and J ends were trimmed by 9 bases and 3 bases, with 14 bases remaining between them. CDR3 sequence reads: CARNSPRDYGYTF. CDR3 DNA: TGTGCCAGAAACAGCCCTCGTGACTATGGCTACACCTTC.

This clonotype has at least ten counts. The rearrangement uses TRBV2 and TRBJ2-7; the match to TRBD2 covers 7 bases. The ends lost 6 bases at V and 2 bases at J; junction bases unmatched: 1. Germline V gene lookup returns CDR1 SNHLY and CDR2 FYNNEI. This CDR3 spans 12 amino acids. CDR3 residues: CASSGLAYEQYF. The CDR3 DNA is TGTGCCAGCAGCGGACTAGCCTACGAGCAGTACTTC. Full variable domain (remainder filled in from reference TRBV2 and TRBJ2-7): EPEVTQTPSHQVTQMGQEVILRCVPISNHLYFYWYRQILGQKVEFLVSFYNNEISEKSEIFDDQFSVERPDGSNFTLKIRSTKLEDSAMYFCASSGLAYEQYFGPGTRLTVT.

V and J are TRBV10-3 and TRBJ1-6; the D is unclear. Germline V gene lookup returns CDR1 ENHRY and CDR2 SYGVKD. CDR3 length: 14 amino acids. V lost 5 bases and J 10 bases, leaving 15 bases between the germline ends. The CDR3 nucleotides read TGTGCCATCAGTCCCTCCAGGATTTGGTCACCCCTCCACTTT. Its translation is CAISPSRIWSPLHF.

This clonotype was counted a few times. The genes are TRBV28 and TRBJ1-6, with TRBD1 as a possible D gene (6 bases). This CDR3 has 16 amino acids. Trimming stripped 7 bases from V and 10 bases from J, with 23 bases between. Germline V gene lookup returns CDR1 MDHEN and CDR2 SYDVKM. CDR3 in amino acids: CASTLSRGSRGSPLHF. Here the CDR3 DNA reads TGTGCCAGCACCCTTAGTAGGGGGAGCCGTGGATCACCCCTCCACTTT. The complete variable domain, with remaining parts taken from reference TRBV28 and TRBJ1-6, reads DVKVTQSSRYLVKRTGEKVFLECVQDMDHENMFWYRQDPGLGLRLIYFSYDVKMKEKGDIPEGYSVSREKKERFSLILESASTNQTSMYLCASTLSRGSRGSPLHFGNGTRLTVT.

There are a few counts of this clonotype. The V and J genes are TRBV5-6 and TRBJ1-2, with D possibly being TRBD1 (6 bases). V was cut by 3 bases and J by 8 bases, with 14 bases left in between. The CDR3 length is 13 residues. Germline assignment: CDR1 SGHDT and CDR2 YYEEEE. The CDR3 region is CASSWGTGSGYTF. The CDR3, as DNA: TGTGCCAGCAGCTGGGGAACAGGGTCCGGCTACACCTTC.